This TCR beta chain was captured in a study of CD8 T cells in ankylosing spondylitis. This clonotype turned up a few times. What it binds is not known. Each TCR beta library was made by quantitative 5'-RACE that incorporated molecular barcodes. MiXCR, run by TCRdb on the 5' RACE reads, gives a single entry per CDR3 protein. The sample includes around 90,000 distinct CDR3 sequences, roughly 30% of them seen just once. Trimming at V came to 7 bases and at J to 7 bases, leaving 20 bases not matched to a gene. CDR3 size: 19 residues. CDR1 is LNHDA, CDR2 SQIVND, per germline (reference sequence). General observations from the study: Fewer than 10 highly homologous variants made up a TCR beta motif that seemed to typify ankylosing spondylitis blood. In reactive arthritis synovial fluid and blood, some motif variants had been reported before. There was reportedly significant enrichment of clones that were disease-linked in matched ankylosing spondylitis synovial fluid.

Material for sequencing was blood, either unsorted or a sorted T cell fraction (not recorded which). The chain links TRBV19 to TRBJ2-1, with 12 bases fitting TRBD2. This TCR was sampled from a male donor with ankylosing spondylitis or in good health (not recorded which). The CDR3 sequence is CASTQSWTSGMGSRNEQFF. CDR3 DNA sequence: TGTGCCAGTACCCAATCCTGGACTAGCGGGATGGGAAGTCGGAATGAGCAGTTCTTC.